One T cell receptor beta chain is described in this entry. Its antigen is not known. The donors were members of the validation cohort comprising over a hundred subjects, separate from the approximately 630-subject first cohort. The data stem from a study of cytomegalovirus exposure and HLA in healthy donors. Looking at the study overall: The 120 or so validation repertoires used a platform that matched the one used for the roughly 700 first-cohort repertoires, as a later analysis reported.

Germline V lookup: CDR1 SGHNT, CDR2 YYREEE (reference sequence). The CDR3 has 12 residues. V shed 5 bases and J shed 4 bases, with 10 bases lying between them. Regarding the study as a whole: Later, an analysis found that TCR clusters from the first cohort tended to co-occur in the roughly 110 validation repertoires. Researchers catalogued approximately 170 TCR beta chains as cytomegalovirus-associated.

Generated by immunoSEQ multiplex PCR, the TCRdb table keeps only in-frame clones and is missing some. The sample lists about 79,000 clones, more than 85% seen once, with about 3.6% in the top ten. V gene TRBV5-4 combines with J gene TRBJ2-7; D is undetermined. The sequence came from a young woman in good health and CMV-seronegative. Sequencing was carried out using PBMCs. For the CDR3, the DNA is TGTGCCAGCAGTTCCTCAACTTACGAGCAGTACTTC. Translation gives CASSSSTYEQYF.